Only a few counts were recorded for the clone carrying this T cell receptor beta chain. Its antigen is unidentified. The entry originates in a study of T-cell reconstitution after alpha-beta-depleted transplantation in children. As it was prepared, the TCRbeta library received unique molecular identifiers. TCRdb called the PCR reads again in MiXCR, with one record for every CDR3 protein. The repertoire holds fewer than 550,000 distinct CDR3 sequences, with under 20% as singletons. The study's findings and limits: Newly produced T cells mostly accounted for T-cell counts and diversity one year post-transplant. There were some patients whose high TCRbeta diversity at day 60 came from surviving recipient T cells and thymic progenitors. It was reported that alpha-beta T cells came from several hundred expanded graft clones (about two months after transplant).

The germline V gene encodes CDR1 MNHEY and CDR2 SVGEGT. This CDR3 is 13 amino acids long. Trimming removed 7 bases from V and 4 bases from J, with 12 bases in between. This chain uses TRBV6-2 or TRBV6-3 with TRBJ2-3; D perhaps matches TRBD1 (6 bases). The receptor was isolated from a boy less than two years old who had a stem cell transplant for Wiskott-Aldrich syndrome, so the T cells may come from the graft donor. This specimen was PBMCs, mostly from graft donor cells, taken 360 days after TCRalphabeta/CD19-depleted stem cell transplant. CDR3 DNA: TGTGCCAGCACCAAACAGGGCTCAGATACGCAGTATTTT. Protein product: CASTKQGSDTQYF.